The 30 T cell receptor beta chains reported below all come from one sample, sequenced in a study of shared clonotypes between healthy human individuals. This table comes from immunoSEQ multiplex PCR, and its TCRdb copy is limited to in-frame clones, with some not included. The sample consists of about 2,500,000 clones, around 94% of them appearing once. Sequences were obtained from naive CD4+ T cells sorted from blood. The subset here: CD45RA+ positively selected. These receptors were obtained from a man aged 18 to 30 in good health.

The chain combines TRBV14 with TRBJ2-5; D ambiguous. CDR1 SGHDN and CDR2 FVKESK come from the germline V gene. The CDR3 sequence is 14 residues long. V was pared by 1 base and J by 6 bases, with 12 bases between. The CDR3 reads CASSQGGKVQTQYF. Written as DNA, the CDR3 is TGTGCCAGCAGCCAAGGTGGTAAGGTCCAGACCCAGTACTTC.

The J gene is TRBJ2-5, the V gene TRBV11-3, with 9 bases aligning to TRBD1. CDR1 and CDR2 from the germline V gene are SGHNT and YENEEA. The CDR3 sequence is 13 residues long. After removal of 5 bases from V and 5 bases from J, the junction contained 3 bases not matched to a gene. The chain's CDR3 is CASSRDRAETQYF. CDR3 sequence (DNA): TGTGCCAGCAGCCGGGACAGGGCTGAGACCCAGTACTTC. Using reference TRBV11-3 and TRBJ2-5 for the parts outside the CDR3, the full variable domain is EAGVVQSPRYKIIEKKQPVAFWCNPISGHNTLYWYLQNLGQGPELLIRYENEEAVDDSQLPKDRFSAERLKGVDSTLKIQPAELGDSAVYLCASSRDRAETQYFGPGTRLLVL.

This clone has just a few counts. The V and J genes are TRBV28 and TRBJ1-4; tentative D call: TRBD1 (6 bases). Germline CDR1 is MDHEN and CDR2 is SYDVKM. V lost 5 bases to trimming and J lost 3 bases, with 10 bases between them. The length of the CDR3 is 14 residues. CDR3: CASSRGQANEKLFF. The CDR3 bases are TGTGCCAGCAGTCGGGGACAAGCTAATGAAAAACTGTTTTTT. The full variable domain, with the rest looked up from reference TRBV28 and TRBJ1-4, is DVKVTQSSRYLVKRTGEKVFLECVQDMDHENMFWYRQDPGLGLRLIYFSYDVKMKEKGDIPEGYSVSREKKERFSLILESASTNQTSMYLCASSRGQANEKLFFGSGTQLSVL.

The chain employs TRBV19 and TRBJ2-7, with D perhaps given as TRBD1 or TRBD2 (5 bases each). This CDR3 is 14 amino acids long. Per the germline V gene, CDR1 is LNHDA and CDR2 is SQIVND (reference sequence). Trimming took 4 bases from V and 0 from J, leaving 10 bases between them. The CDR3 DNA reads TGTGCCAGTAGTAAACCCGGGGCCTCCTACGAGCAGTACTTC. Amino acids: CASSKPGASYEQYF.

V gene TRBV6-1 combines with J gene TRBJ2-7, with a possible D match to TRBD2 (6 bases). The CDR3 totals 11 residues. Germline CDR1 is MNHNS and CDR2 is SASEGT. Between the trimmed V and J ends, which lost 8 bases and 2 bases, there was a span of 7 bases. The CDR3 here is CASERAYEQYF. The CDR3 DNA follows: TGTGCCAGCGAGCGGGCCTACGAGCAGTACTTC.

About this clone: The sample has other DNA sequences that encode this CDR3 too. This chain connects TRBV5-4 to TRBJ1-3; 9 positions match TRBD1. CDR1 and CDR2 (germline): SGHNT, YYREEE (reference sequence). The ends lost 4 bases at V and 4 bases at J; junction bases unmatched: 3. This CDR3 is built from 14 residues. CDR3 sequence reads: CASSTTGGGNTIYF. Here the CDR3 DNA reads TGTGCCAGCAGCACGACAGGGGGAGGAAACACCATATATTTT.

This sequence joins TRBV7-2 and TRBJ1-2, with 8 bases aligning to TRBD1. CDR3 length equals 13 residues. CDR1 and CDR2 from the germline V gene are SGHTA and FQGNSA. J was trimmed by 7 bases and V by 5 bases; bases with no gene match: 6. The CDR3 nucleotides read TGTGCCAGCAGCGCCATGACAGGGGCTGGCTACACCTTC. It translates to CASSAMTGAGYTF.

This chain links TRBV6-6 with TRBJ1-5; D gene uncertain. The germline V gene encodes CDR1 MNHNY and CDR2 SVGAGI (reference sequence). Deletions cut 4 bases from V and 0 bases from J, with 10 bases between. The CDR3 is 15 amino acids. CDR3 region: CASSSGSGSNQPQHF. CDR3 sequence (DNA): TGTGCCAGCAGTTCGGGGTCTGGTAGCAATCAGCCCCAGCATTTT.

V is TRBV11-2 and J is TRBJ2-7; D is unresolved. This CDR3 contains 14 residues. Per germline, CDR1 SGHAT and CDR2 FQNNGV. V lost 5 bases and J lost 4, with 15 bases in between. This CDR3 reads CASSVGILGYEQYF. CDR3 bases: TGTGCCAGCAGCGTTGGAATCCTCGGGTACGAGCAGTACTTC.

The rearrangement uses TRBV15 and TRBJ2-3; 8 bases agree with TRBD1. Germline V lookup: CDR1 LNHNV, CDR2 YYDKDF (reference sequence). V was pared by 0 bases and J by 6 bases, with 11 bases of the junction left unmatched. There are 17 residues in the CDR3. CDR3 amino acids: CATSRDDGTGMRDTQYF. The CDR3 nucleotides read TGTGCCACCAGCAGAGATGATGGGACAGGTATGAGGGATACGCAGTATTTT.

This rearrangement joins TRBV6-1 to TRBJ1-3; D unclear. This CDR3 has 14 residues. Trimming removed 0 bases at V and 5 bases at J, with 8 bases between. Germline lookup yields CDR1 MNHNS and CDR2 SASEGT. The DNA for the CDR3 is TGTGCCAGCAGTGAAGCGATCCAAAGAAACACCATATATTTT. It is translated as CASSEAIQRNTIYF.

To note about this clone: A read error may produce the germline difference seen at one junction end. CDR3 residues: CASSSNTEEDF. CDR3 nucleotide sequence: TGTGCCAGCAGCTCCAACACGGAAGAGGACTTC. This chain links TRBV11-2 with TRBJ2-5; D is unresolved. The CDR3 runs 11 residues. CDR1 and CDR2 from the germline V gene are SGHAT and FQNNGV.

The chain has TRBV11-2 and TRBJ2-5; tentative D call: TRBD2 (6 bases). This CDR3 spans 17 amino acids. The germline V gene encodes CDR1 SGHAT and CDR2 FQNNGV. The V end lost 0 bases, the J end lost 1 base, and 15 bases lay between the germline ends. The CDR3 sequence: CASSLDQRTIGQETQYF. The CDR3 nucleotides read TGTGCCAGCAGCTTAGATCAAAGGACTATAGGCCAAGAGACCCAGTACTTC.

The J gene is TRBJ2-7, the V gene TRBV5-1, with D uncertain. This CDR3 has 14 amino acids. Germline V gives CDR1 SGHRS, CDR2 YFSETQ. Trimming cost V 0 bases and J 4 bases, with 11 bases left between them. CDR3 loop: CASSLEGSYYEQYF. The CDR3 DNA follows: TGCGCCAGCAGCTTGGAAGGAAGCTATTACGAGCAGTACTTC.

The rearrangement joins TRBV19 to TRBJ1-1; TRBD1 matches at 8 bases. This CDR3 region has 14 residues. Trimming at V came to 6 bases and at J to 1 base, leaving 4 bases not matched to a gene. Germline assignment: CDR1 LNHDA and CDR2 SQIVND (reference sequence). CDR3 protein: CASRVQGGNTEAFF. CDR3 in DNA: TGTGCCAGTAGGGTACAGGGGGGGAACACTGAAGCTTTCTTT.

V and J are TRBV28 and TRBJ2-1; 8 bases are a match to TRBD2. This CDR3 has 15 residues. J lost 8 bases, V lost 3 bases, and 9 bases had no gene match. Germline V gene lookup returns CDR1 MDHEN and CDR2 SYDVKM. This CDR3 is CASSLDGGASDEQFF. In DNA, the CDR3 is TGTGCCAGCAGTTTGGACGGGGGGGCCTCGGATGAGCAGTTCTTC.

The chain is built from TRBV6-6 and TRBJ1-6, with 8 bases lining up with TRBD1. Germline V gene sequence: CDR1 MNHNY, CDR2 SVGAGI (reference sequence). Unmatched junction bases numbered 2, after V lost 2 bases and J lost 5 bases. This CDR3 contains 15 residues. For the CDR3, the DNA is TGTGCCAGCAGTTACGGGACAGGTCATAATTCACCCCTCCACTTT. Its protein is CASSYGTGHNSPLHF.

The chain recombines TRBV2 with TRBJ2-3; D not resolved. The CDR3 sequence is 15 residues long. CDR1 and CDR2 (germline): SNHLY, FYNNEI. The ends were cut back, 6 bases at V and 2 bases at J, with 15 bases in the middle. The chain's CDR3 is CASSPIPQYTDTQYF. The DNA for the CDR3 is TGTGCCAGCAGCCCCATCCCCCAATACACAGATACGCAGTATTTT.

The chain combines TRBV28 with TRBJ2-6; D remains unclear. Germline CDR1 is MDHEN and CDR2 is SYDVKM. Trimming took 7 bases from V and 1 from J, leaving 5 bases between them. This CDR3 has 13 residues. The CDR3 DNA is TGTGCCAGCATGGGATCTGGGGCCAACGTCCTGACTTTC. As protein: CASMGSGANVLTF.

The chain employs TRBV18 and TRBJ2-3; 8 nucleotides align to TRBD2. V trimming: 6 bases; J trimming: 7 bases; junction bases outside the gene matches: 12. Germline V gives CDR1 KGHSH, CDR2 LQKENI. The CDR3 length is 15 residues. In nucleotides, the CDR3 is TGTGCCAGCTCTCAGGGACTAGATCTCCGAAATACGCAGTATTTT. Translating it yields CASSQGLDLRNTQYF.

This chain connects TRBV6-6 to TRBJ1-6; D gene ambiguous. V gave up 6 bases and J gave up 5 bases, with 11 bases separating them. The CDR3 extends over 14 amino acids. Germline-derived CDR1 and CDR2 are MNHNY and SVGAGI (reference sequence). The CDR3 sequence: CASRIGADNSPLHF. In DNA, the CDR3 is TGTGCCAGCAGGATTGGCGCGGATAATTCACCCCTCCACTTT.

This rearrangement joins TRBV4-1 to TRBJ1-6; D is possibly TRBD1 (5 bases). The V and J ends lost 6 bases and 3 bases respectively, with 15 bases between them. Germline V CDR1 and CDR2: MGHRA, YSYEKL. The CDR3 totals 16 residues. The CDR3 nucleotides are TGCGCCAGCAGTGGGGCAGGTCAGTTCTATAATTCACCCCTCCACTTT. Residues: CASSGAGQFYNSPLHF.

The chain is built from TRBV12-1 and TRBJ2-7. TRBV12-1 is a listed pseudogene. The CDR3 spans 15 residues. CDR3 in amino acids: CASSPPRGPTYEQYF. CDR3 coding DNA: TGTGCCAGCAGCCCCCCGAGGGGCCCCACCTACGAGCAGTACTTC.

The CDR3 spells CAWSSDWYAFF. The CDR3 DNA reads as TGTGCCTGGAGCAGTGACTGGTATGCTTTCTTT. This chain uses TRBV30 with TRBJ1-1; no clear D. Germline-derived CDR1 and CDR2 are GTSNPN and SVGIG (reference sequence). The V end lost 3 bases, the J end lost 11 bases, and 13 bases lay between the germline ends. The CDR3 contains 11 residues.

The chain joins TRBV9 to TRBJ1-4; D is undetermined. The CDR3 consists of 14 residues. V was cut by 0 bases and J by 3 bases, with 6 bases left in between. Germline-derived CDR1 and CDR2 are SGDLS and YYNGEE. DNA of the CDR3: TGTGCCAGCAGCGTAGACCCGGCTAATGAAAAACTGTTTTTT. Translation: CASSVDPANEKLFF.

The J gene is TRBJ2-3, the V gene TRBV28; D possibly corresponds to TRBD2 (6 bases). There are 14 residues in the CDR3. Trimming cost V 6 bases and J 1 base, with 11 bases left between them. CDR1 is MDHEN and CDR2 is SYDVKM in the germline V gene. CDR3 nucleotides: TGTGCCAGCAGCGGGGGTGGGGGCACAGATACGCAGTATTTT. It translates to CASSGGGGTDTQYF.

The chain employs TRBV28 and TRBJ1-5, with a tentative D call TRBD1 (6 bases). The germline CDR1 and CDR2 sequences are MDHEN and SYDVKM. V lost 7 bases, J lost 3 bases, and 13 bases lay in between. CDR3 size: 14 residues. The CDR3 reads CASKWGQVNQPQHF. CDR3 DNA sequence: TGTGCCAGCAAATGGGGGCAGGTCAATCAGCCCCAGCATTTT.

The rearrangement joins TRBV7-2 to TRBJ2-3; 9 bases map to TRBD2. V shed 5 bases and J 0 bases; nucleotides not matched to a gene: 6. The CDR3 extends over 16 amino acids. Germline values: CDR1 SGHTA, CDR2 FQGNSA. The CDR3 nucleotides read TGTGCCAGCAGCCCCTATGCGGGGGGGAGCACAGATACGCAGTATTTT. It specifies CASSPYAGGSTDTQYF.

This sequence joins TRBV7-9 and TRBJ2-3; a possible D gene is TRBD2 (5 bases). Germline loops: CDR1 SEHNR, CDR2 FQNEAQ (reference sequence). V lost 0 bases and J lost 4, with 11 bases in between. This CDR3 spans 15 amino acids. The CDR3 DNA follows: TGTGCCAGCAGCTTAGCGGGCGTTAGCGCAGATACGCAGTATTTT. The encoded protein is CASSLAGVSADTQYF. Combining the CDR3 with reference TRBV7-9 and TRBJ2-3 gives the whole variable domain DTGVSQNPRHKITKRGQNVTFRCDPISEHNRLYWYRQTLGQGPEFLTYFQNEAQLEKSRLLSDRFSAERPKGSFSTLEIQRTEQGDSAMYLCASSLAGVSADTQYFGPGTRLTVL.

The rearrangement uses TRBV21-1 and TRBJ1-5. TRBV21-1 is marked as a pseudogene. There are 17 residues in the CDR3. The DNA for the CDR3 is TGTGCCAGCAGCAAAGTAGGCCGGGAAAATAGCAATCAGCCCCAGCATTTT. The encoded protein is CASSKVGRENSNQPQHF.